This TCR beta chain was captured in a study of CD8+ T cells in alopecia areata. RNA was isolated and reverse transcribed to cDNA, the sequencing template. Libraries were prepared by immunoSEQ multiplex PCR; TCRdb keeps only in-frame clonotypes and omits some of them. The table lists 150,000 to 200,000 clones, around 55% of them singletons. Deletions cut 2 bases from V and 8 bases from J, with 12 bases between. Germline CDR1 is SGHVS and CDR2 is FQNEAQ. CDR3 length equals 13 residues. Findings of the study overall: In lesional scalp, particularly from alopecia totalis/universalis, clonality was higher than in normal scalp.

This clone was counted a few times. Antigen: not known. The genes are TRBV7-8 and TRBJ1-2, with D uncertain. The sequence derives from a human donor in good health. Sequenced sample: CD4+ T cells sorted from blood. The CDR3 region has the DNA TGTGCCAGCAGCTTAACAAAACCTGGAGGCTACACCTTC. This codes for CASSLTKPGGYTF.